The clone carrying this T cell receptor (beta chain) turned up a few times. Its matching antigen is unknown. These data come from a study of T-cell memory formation after mild COVID-19. General study results and limits: Among CD4+ contracting clones, most were CM and EM, and CD8+ ones EMRA.

V was shortened by 5 bases and J by 12 bases, with 20 bases between the two germline ends. Germline V CDR1 and CDR2: SEHNR, FQNEAQ (reference sequence). The CDR3 spans 14 residues. One entry per CDR3 protein, called by TCRdb with MiXCR from the 5' RACE reads. The table has 400,000 to 500,000 distinct CDR3 sequences, roughly 20% seen once. The V and J genes are TRBV7-9 and TRBJ2-1, with D possibly matching TRBD2 (6 bases). This TCR came from an adult woman who had mild COVID-19 (a few samples of this study predate the infection). Cell type and time point are not known. The sample taken for sequencing was PBMCs or a T cell subset sorted from them (not recorded which). CDR3 region: CASSPPLPGVGQFF. CDR3 in DNA: TGTGCCAGCAGCCCACCTTTGCCGGGAGTCGGGCAGTTCTTC. Drawing the rest from reference TRBV7-9 and TRBJ2-1, the complete variable domain is DTGVSQNPRHKITKRGQNVTFRCDPISEHNRLYWYRQTLGQGPEFLTYFQNEAQLEKSRLLSDRFSAERPKGSFSTLEIQRTEQGDSAMYLCASSPPLPGVGQFFGPGTRLTVL.